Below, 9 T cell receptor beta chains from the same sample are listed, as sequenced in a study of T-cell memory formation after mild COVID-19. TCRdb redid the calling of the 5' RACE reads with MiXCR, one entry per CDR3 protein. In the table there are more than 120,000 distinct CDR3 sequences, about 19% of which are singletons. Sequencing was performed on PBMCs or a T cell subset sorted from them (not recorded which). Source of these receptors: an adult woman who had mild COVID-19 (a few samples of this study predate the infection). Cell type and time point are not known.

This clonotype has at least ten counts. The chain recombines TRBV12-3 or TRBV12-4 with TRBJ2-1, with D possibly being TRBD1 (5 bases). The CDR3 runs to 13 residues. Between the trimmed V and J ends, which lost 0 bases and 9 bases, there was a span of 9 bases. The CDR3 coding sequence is TGTGCCAGCAGTTTAGCCCAAGGGGCTGAGCAGTTCTTC. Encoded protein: CASSLAQGAEQFF.

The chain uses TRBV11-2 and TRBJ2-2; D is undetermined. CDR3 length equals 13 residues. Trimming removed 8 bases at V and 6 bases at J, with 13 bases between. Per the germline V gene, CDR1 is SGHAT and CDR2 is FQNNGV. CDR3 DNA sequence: TGTGCCAGCGGCAAATTACGGGCCGGGGAGCTGTTTTTT. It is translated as CASGKLRAGELFF.

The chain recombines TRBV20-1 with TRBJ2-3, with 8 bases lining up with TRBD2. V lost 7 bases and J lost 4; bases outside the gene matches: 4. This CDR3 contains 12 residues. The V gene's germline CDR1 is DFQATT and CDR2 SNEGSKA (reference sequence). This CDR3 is CSVSGGADTQYF. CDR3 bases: TGCAGTGTCTCGGGAGGGGCAGATACGCAGTATTTT.

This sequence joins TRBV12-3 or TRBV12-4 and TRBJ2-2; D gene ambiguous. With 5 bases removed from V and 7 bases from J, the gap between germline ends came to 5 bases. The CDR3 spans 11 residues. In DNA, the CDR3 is TGTGCCAGCAGTGGGCGCGGGGAGCTGTTTTTT. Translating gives CASSGRGELFF.

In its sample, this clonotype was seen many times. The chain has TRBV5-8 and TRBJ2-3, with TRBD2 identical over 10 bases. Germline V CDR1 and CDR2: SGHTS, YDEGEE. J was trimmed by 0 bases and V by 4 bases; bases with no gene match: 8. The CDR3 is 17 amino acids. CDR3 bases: TGTGCCAGCAGCGCATTTGGGGGACTAGCGAGCACAGATACGCAGTATTTT. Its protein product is CASSAFGGLASTDTQYF.

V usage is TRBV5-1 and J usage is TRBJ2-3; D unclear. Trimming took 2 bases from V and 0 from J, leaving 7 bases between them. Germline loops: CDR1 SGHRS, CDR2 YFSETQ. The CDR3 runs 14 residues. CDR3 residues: CASSFDPSTDTQYF. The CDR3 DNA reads TGCGCCAGCAGCTTTGACCCTAGCACAGATACGCAGTATTTT.

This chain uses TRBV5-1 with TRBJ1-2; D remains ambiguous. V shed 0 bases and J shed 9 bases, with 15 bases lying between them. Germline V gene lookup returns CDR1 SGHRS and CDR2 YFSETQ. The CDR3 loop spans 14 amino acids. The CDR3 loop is CASSLDSEANRYTF. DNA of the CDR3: TGCGCCAGCAGCTTGGACAGTGAGGCTAATCGCTACACCTTC.

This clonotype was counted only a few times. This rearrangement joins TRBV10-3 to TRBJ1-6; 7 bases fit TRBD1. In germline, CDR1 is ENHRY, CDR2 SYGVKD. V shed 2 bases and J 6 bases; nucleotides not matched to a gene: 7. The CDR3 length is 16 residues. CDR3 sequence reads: CAISEPTGASNSPLHF. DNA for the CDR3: TGTGCCATCAGTGAGCCCACAGGGGCAAGTAATTCACCCCTCCACTTT.

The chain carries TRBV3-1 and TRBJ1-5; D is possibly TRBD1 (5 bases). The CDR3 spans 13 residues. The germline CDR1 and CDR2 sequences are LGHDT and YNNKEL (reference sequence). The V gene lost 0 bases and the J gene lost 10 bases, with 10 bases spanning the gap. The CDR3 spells CASSQEPGNPQHF. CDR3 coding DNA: TGTGCCAGCAGCCAAGAACCAGGGAACCCCCAGCATTTT.